The 10 T cell receptor beta chains below all came from one sample that was sequenced in a study of cytomegalovirus exposure and HLA in healthy donors. Both 60 Vbeta primers and 13 Jbeta primers went into the PCR. Clones were sequenced by immunoSEQ multiplex PCR, and TCRdb holds only the in-frame ones, with some missing. The repertoire holds approximately 130,000 clones, around 72% seen once, with over 1.5% in the top ten. The sample taken for sequencing was PBMCs. These receptor sequences come from a woman aged 40 to 50 in good health and CMV-seronegative.

The CDR3 protein is CASSSREGTYEQYF. The CDR3 DNA is TGTGCCAGCAGTTCCAGGGAAGGGACCTACGAGCAGTACTTC. The chain couples TRBV6-6 to TRBJ2-7, with D possibly matching TRBD1 (5 bases). CDR3 size: 14 residues. V lost 4 bases and J lost 2, with 12 bases in between. Germline assignment: CDR1 MNHNY and CDR2 SVGAGI (reference sequence).

The chain recombines TRBV4-2 with TRBJ1-1, with 8 positions matching TRBD1. The CDR3 spans 14 residues. V lost 3 bases and J lost 7; bases outside the gene matches: 7. CDR1 LGHNA and CDR2 YNFKEQ come from the germline V gene. Written as DNA, the CDR3 is TGTGCCAGCAGCCAGCCTGACAGGGGAGATGAAGCTTTCTTT. Its translation is CASSQPDRGDEAFF.

The chain couples TRBV23-1 to TRBJ1-4; D uncertain. TRBV23-1 is reported as an ORF; its role is uncertain. This CDR3 region has 14 residues. Trimming removed 0 bases from V and 10 bases from J, with 12 bases in between. In DNA form, the CDR3 reads TGCGCCAGCAGTCAATCGACCCGGGGAACAAAACTGTTTTTT. Protein product: CASSQSTRGTKLFF.

The chain recombines TRBV30 with TRBJ1-2; tentative D call: TRBD1 (5 bases). CDR1 GTSNPN and CDR2 SVGIG come from the germline V gene (reference sequence). This CDR3 has 12 residues. Trimming took 1 base from V and 7 from J, leaving 10 bases between them. CDR3 in amino acids: CAWSGWGGGYTF. CDR3 coding DNA: TGTGCCTGGAGTGGCTGGGGGGGTGGCTACACCTTC.

The gene calls are TRBV28 and TRBJ1-6, with D unresolved. Germline V gene lookup returns CDR1 MDHEN and CDR2 SYDVKM. Trimming left V 4 bases short and J 6 bases short, with 7 bases between. The CDR3 extends over 13 amino acids. The CDR3 region is CASSSDFNSPLHF. The CDR3 nucleotides are TGTGCCAGCAGTTCGGACTTTAATTCACCCCTCCACTTT. Looking up the rest from reference TRBV28 and TRBJ1-6 gives the full variable domain: DVKVTQSSRYLVKRTGEKVFLECVQDMDHENMFWYRQDPGLGLRLIYFSYDVKMKEKGDIPEGYSVSREKKERFSLILESASTNQTSMYLCASSSDFNSPLHFGNGTRLTVT.

This clone was counted a single time. V usage is TRBV7-8 and J usage is TRBJ2-1, with a possible D match to TRBD1 (6 bases). Trimming took off 1 base at V and 9 bases at J, with 22 bases between the two ends. The CDR3 length is 17 residues. Germline V lookup: CDR1 SGHVS, CDR2 FQNEAQ. Here the CDR3 DNA reads TGTGCCAGCAGCTTAGTTTCTAGGGACACCGACCGACGTGAGCAGTTCTTC. It is translated as CASSLVSRDTDRREQFF. Looking up the rest from reference TRBV7-8 and TRBJ2-1 gives the full variable domain: GAGVSQSPRYKVAKRGQDVALRCDPISGHVSLFWYQQALGQGPEFLTYFQNEAQLDKSGLPSDRFFAERPEGSVSTLKIQRTQQEDSAVYLCASSLVSRDTDRREQFFGPGTRLTVL.

The chain links TRBV7-9 to TRBJ1-2; no definite D call. CDR1 and CDR2 from the germline V gene are SEHNR and FQNEAQ (reference sequence). This CDR3 comprises 14 residues. Trimming removed 4 bases at V and 4 bases at J, with 13 bases between. The DNA of the CDR3 is TGTGCCAGCAGCTACACTTCGGGGTCCTATGGCTACACCTTC. It is translated as CASSYTSGSYGYTF.

V gene TRBV6-4 combines with J gene TRBJ2-7; tentatively, D is TRBD2 (5 bases). The germline CDR1 and CDR2 sequences are MRHNA and SNTAGT. This CDR3 is built from 19 residues. The V gene lost 10 bases and the J gene lost 0 bases, with 31 bases spanning the gap. Here the CDR3 DNA reads TGTGCCACCTACAAGAAACCGCCCGGACTGCCAAATTCCTCCTACGAGCAGTACTTC. Protein sequence: CATYKKPPGLPNSSYEQYF.

The rearrangement links TRBV14 to TRBJ2-2; no reliable D call. The length of the CDR3 is 16 residues. Trimming pared 1 base from V and 0 bases from J, leaving 9 bases between. The germline V gene encodes CDR1 SGHDN and CDR2 FVKESK. The CDR3 nucleotides read TGTGCCAGCAGCCAAGGTAAGCCTACGAACACCGGGGAGCTGTTTTTT. Translating gives CASSQGKPTNTGELFF.

As DNA, the CDR3 is TGTGCCATCAGTGTAGACAGGCTCCCCTACGAGCAGTACTTC. Translating gives CAISVDRLPYEQYF. The genes are TRBV10-3 and TRBJ2-7; perhaps TRBD1 as D (6 bases). The CDR3 is made up of 14 amino acids. With 4 bases removed from V and 2 bases from J, the gap between germline ends came to 12 bases. Germline V lookup: CDR1 ENHRY, CDR2 SYGVKD.